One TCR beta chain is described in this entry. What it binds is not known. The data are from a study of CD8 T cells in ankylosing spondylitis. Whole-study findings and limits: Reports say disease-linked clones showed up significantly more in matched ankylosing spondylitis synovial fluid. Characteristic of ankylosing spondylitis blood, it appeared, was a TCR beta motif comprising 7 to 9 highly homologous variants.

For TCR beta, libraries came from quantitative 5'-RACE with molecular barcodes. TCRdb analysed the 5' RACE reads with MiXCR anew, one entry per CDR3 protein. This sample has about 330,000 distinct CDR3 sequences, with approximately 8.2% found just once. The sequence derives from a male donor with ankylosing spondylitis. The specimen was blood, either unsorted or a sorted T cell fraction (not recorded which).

The CDR3 nucleotides are TGTGCCAGCAGCTTAGGTGTTCGGCTAGCGGGCTACAATGAGCAGTTCTTC. Translated, it gives CASSLGVRLAGYNEQFF. V gene TRBV7-2 combines with J gene TRBJ2-1, with 8 nucleotides matching TRBD2. Per germline, CDR1 SGHTA and CDR2 FQGNSA. The CDR3 length is 17 residues. The J segment lost 3 bases and the V segment lost 1 base, leaving 8 bases of the junction unmatched. Together with reference TRBV7-2 and TRBJ2-1, the CDR3 gives the full variable domain: GAGVSQSPSNKVTEKGKDVELRCDPISGHTALYWYRQSLGQGLEFLIYFQGNSAPDKSGLPSDRFSAERTGGSVSTLTIQRTQQEDSAVYLCASSLGVRLAGYNEQFFGPGTRLTVL.